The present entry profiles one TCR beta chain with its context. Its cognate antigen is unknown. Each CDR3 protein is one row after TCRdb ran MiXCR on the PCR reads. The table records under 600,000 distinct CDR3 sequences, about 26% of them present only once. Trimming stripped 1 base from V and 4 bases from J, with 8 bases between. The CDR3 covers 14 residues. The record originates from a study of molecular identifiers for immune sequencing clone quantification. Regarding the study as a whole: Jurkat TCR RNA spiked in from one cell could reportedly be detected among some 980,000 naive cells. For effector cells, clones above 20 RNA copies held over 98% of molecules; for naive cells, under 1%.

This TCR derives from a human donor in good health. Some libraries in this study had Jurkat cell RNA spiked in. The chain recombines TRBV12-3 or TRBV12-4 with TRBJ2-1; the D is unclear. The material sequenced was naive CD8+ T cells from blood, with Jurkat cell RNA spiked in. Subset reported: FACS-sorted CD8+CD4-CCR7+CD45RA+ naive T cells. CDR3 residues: CASSLDSDYNEQFF. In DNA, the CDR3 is TGTGCCAGCAGTTTAGATTCAGATTACAATGAGCAGTTCTTC.